Following are 23 T cell receptor beta chains from one sample sequenced in a study of CD8+ T cells in alopecia areata. After isolation, RNA underwent reverse transcription to generate cDNA as the sequencing template. The data were produced by immunoSEQ multiplex PCR, yet TCRdb's version contains in-frame clones alone and is incomplete. The table has about 200,000 clones, approximately 52% seen once. The material was CD4+ T cells sorted from blood, obtained at week 0. These receptors originate from a human donor with alopecia areata.

This clone was counted only a few times. At the DNA level, this CDR3 is encoded by other sequences in the same sample as well. The chain combines TRBV7-2 with TRBJ1-2, with 7 bases fitting TRBD1. Per germline, CDR1 SGHTA and CDR2 FQGNSA. The CDR3 extends over 13 amino acids. V shed 8 bases, J shed 2 bases, and the junction held 5 bases outside the gene matches. CDR3 nucleotide sequence: TGTGCCAGCCGACAGGGACCCAACTATGGCTACACCTTC. Translated: CASRQGPNYGYTF.

This sequence joins TRBV6-6 and TRBJ2-3; possibly TRBD2 for D (6 bases). V gave up 7 bases and J gave up 2 bases, with 16 bases separating them. Germline lookup yields CDR1 MNHNY and CDR2 SVGAGI (reference sequence). This CDR3 comprises 15 residues. The DNA of the CDR3 is TGTGCCAGCATCCACCGGGACTCGATCACAGATACGCAGTATTTT. Translation: CASIHRDSITDTQYF.

This clone has only a few counts. This chain uses TRBV30 with TRBJ1-5; D is unclear. The germline V and J ends were trimmed by 3 bases and 0 bases, with 9 bases remaining between them. CDR1 and CDR2 from the germline V gene are GTSNPN and SVGIG (reference sequence). This CDR3 spans 14 amino acids. The CDR3 loop reads CAWSDRTSNQPQHF. CDR3 coding DNA: TGTGCCTGGAGCGATCGTACTAGCAATCAGCCCCAGCATTTT.

This clone was observed a single time. The rearrangement links TRBV18 to TRBJ1-2; possible D gene TRBD1, 6 bases. This CDR3 region has 15 residues. CDR1 is KGHSH and CDR2 is LQKENI in the germline V gene. V was shortened by 3 bases and J by 4 bases, with 15 bases between the two germline ends. This CDR3 is CASSPRQAYSYGYTF. In DNA form, the CDR3 reads TGTGCCAGCTCACCGAGACAGGCGTACTCCTATGGCTACACCTTC.

Ten or more counts support this clone. This chain uses TRBV7-2 with TRBJ1-3, with unresolved D. V was pared by 2 bases and J by 0 bases, with 14 bases between. The CDR3 spans 17 residues. Germline V lookup: CDR1 SGHTA, CDR2 FQGNSA. CDR3 in amino acids: CASSLLGSWGSGNTIYF. Written as DNA, the CDR3 is TGTGCCAGCAGCTTATTAGGGTCTTGGGGCTCTGGAAACACCATATATTTT.

J is TRBJ2-7 and V is TRBV4-1, with D perhaps TRBD1 (6 bases). Germline V gene sequence: CDR1 MGHRA, CDR2 YSYEKL. The CDR3 sequence is 12 residues long. Trimming took 1 base from V and 6 from J, leaving 7 bases between them. The CDR3 sequence: CASSQARGEQYF. As DNA, the CDR3 is TGCGCCAGCAGCCAAGCCAGGGGCGAGCAGTACTTC.

The chain employs TRBV29-1 and TRBJ2-5; D may be TRBD2 (6 bases). The J call is in doubt because the DNA end fits TRBJ2-7 better. Per the germline V gene, CDR1 is SQVTM and CDR2 is ANQGSEA. The CDR3 sequence is 12 residues long. The CDR3 spells CSVGGMTYEQYF. CDR3 nucleotide sequence: TGCAGCGTTGGCGGGATGACCTACGAGCAGTACTTC.

This sequence joins TRBV13 and TRBJ1-1; D remains unclear. Trimming shortened V by 8 bases and J by 9 bases, and 19 bases separated the two germline ends. This CDR3 has 13 residues. Germline CDR1 and CDR2: PRHDT and FYEKMQ (reference sequence). The CDR3 region has the DNA TGTGCCAGCCAGTTGCAAGGATCACAAAAAGCTTTCTTT. Translation gives CASQLQGSQKAFF.

This clone was recorded a few times. CDR3 in amino acids: CASSQDREAGLDTQYF. The CDR3 nucleotides read TGCGCCAGCAGCCAAGATCGAGAGGCCGGTTTGGATACGCAGTATTTT. The chain carries TRBV4-1 and TRBJ2-3; no reliable D call. V was cut by 0 bases and J by 6 bases, with 16 bases left in between. CDR3 length: 16 amino acids. The germline V gene encodes CDR1 MGHRA and CDR2 YSYEKL.

The V and J genes are TRBV30 and TRBJ2-3; perhaps D is TRBD1 or TRBD2 (5 bases each). V was pared by 3 bases and J by 3 bases, with 7 bases between. Germline V CDR1 and CDR2: GTSNPN, SVGIG (reference sequence). The CDR3 extends over 12 amino acids. CDR3 DNA: TGTGCCTGGAGCGGGACGACAGATACGCAGTATTTT. This gives the protein CAWSGTTDTQYF.

The chain uses TRBV7-3 and TRBJ2-3, with TRBD2 identical over 11 bases. Trimming cost V 3 bases and J 0 bases; bases outside gene matches: 2. The CDR3 runs 16 residues. Looked up from germline, CDR1 is SGHTA and CDR2 is FQGTGA. The CDR3 DNA follows: TGTGCCAGCAGCTTCCGACTAGCGGGGAGCACAGATACGCAGTATTTT. Translated: CASSFRLAGSTDTQYF.

The chain combines TRBV6-5 with TRBJ2-3; D perhaps matches TRBD1 (7 bases). This CDR3 has 14 amino acids. V was shortened by 4 bases and J by 8 bases, with 16 bases between the two germline ends. The V gene's germline CDR1 is MNHEY and CDR2 SVGAGI. The CDR3 DNA reads TGTGCCAGCAGTTCGATCAGGGGGGACGGTACGCAGTATTTT. The encoded protein is CASSSIRGDGTQYF.

This chain connects TRBV30 to TRBJ1-2, with TRBD1 identical over 7 bases. V was pared by 2 bases and J by 7 bases, with 16 bases of the junction left unmatched. Germline V gene sequence: CDR1 GTSNPN, CDR2 SVGIG (reference sequence). CDR3 length equals 16 residues. CDR3 in DNA: TGTGCCTGGAGTCGACCCCGGGACAGTAAAGTTACTGGCTACACCTTC. Translated: CAWSRPRDSKVTGYTF.

The chain joins TRBV9 to TRBJ1-1, with D maybe TRBD1 (6 bases). The germline CDR1 and CDR2 sequences are SGDLS and YYNGEE. The CDR3 totals 15 residues. V was clipped by 4 bases and J by 0 bases, with 13 bases between them. CDR3 in amino acids: CASSPRQAMNTEAFF. The CDR3, as DNA: TGTGCCAGCAGCCCTAGACAGGCCATGAACACTGAAGCTTTCTTT.

The rearrangement joins TRBV30 to TRBJ1-5, with TRBD1 matching over 8 bases. Germline V gene lookup returns CDR1 GTSNPN and CDR2 SVGIG (reference sequence). Trimming took 5 bases from V and 2 from J; bases not matched to a gene: 8. This CDR3 spans 15 amino acids. CDR3 bases: TGTGCCTGGGGCTTTGGACAGGGAGGCAATCAGCCCCAGCATTTT. Its protein product is CAWGFGQGGNQPQHF.

The chain joins TRBV30 to TRBJ1-1, with TRBD1 as a possible D gene (5 bases). This CDR3 is 14 amino acids long. Germline V gene data show CDR1 as GTSNPN and CDR2 as SVGIG (reference sequence). Trimming removed 3 bases at V and 0 bases at J, with 11 bases between. DNA of the CDR3: TGTGCCTGGAGCCGACAGAAATTGAACACTGAAGCTTTCTTT. Translating it yields CAWSRQKLNTEAFF.

CDR3 nucleotides: TGCAGCGTCTCTCGGACCACGAACACCGGGGAGCTGTTTTTT. Translation gives CSVSRTTNTGELFF. The rearrangement uses TRBV29-1 and TRBJ2-2; unclear D gene. V lost 6 bases to trimming and J lost 0 bases, with 11 bases between them. Germline assignment: CDR1 SQVTM and CDR2 ANQGSEA. CDR3 length: 14 amino acids.

This clone came up a few times. The genes are TRBV7-6 and TRBJ2-6; no clear D gene. From germline, CDR1 is SGHVS and CDR2 FNYEAQ. The V end lost 11 bases, the J end lost 0 bases, and 11 bases lay between the germline ends. The CDR3 is 14 amino acids. The DNA of the CDR3 is TGTGCCGTAAGAGGATACTCTGGGGCCAACGTCCTGACTTTC. Its translation is CAVRGYSGANVLTF. Combining the CDR3 with reference TRBV7-6 and TRBJ2-6 gives the whole variable domain GAGVSQSPRYKVTKRGQDVALRCDPISGHVSLYWYRQALGQGPEFLTYFNYEAQQDKSGLPNDRFSAERPEGSISTLTIQRTEQRDSAMYRCAVRGYSGANVLTFGAGSRLTVL.

The CDR3 reads CASSLKGDTQYF. The DNA for the CDR3 is TGTGCCAGCAGCTTAAAGGGAGATACGCAGTATTTT. This sequence joins TRBV7-3 and TRBJ2-3; D gene unclear. With 1 base removed from V and 5 bases from J, the gap between germline ends came to 4 bases. This CDR3 has 12 residues. Germline-derived CDR1 and CDR2 are SGHTA and FQGTGA.

This chain joins TRBV9 and TRBJ2-7, with a tentative D call TRBD2 (6 bases). V lost 4 bases and J lost 6, with 26 bases in between. Germline loops: CDR1 SGDLS, CDR2 YYNGEE. This CDR3 comprises 17 residues. CDR3 loop: CASSPGGPTLLVREQYF. The CDR3 DNA reads as TGTGCCAGCAGCCCCGGGGGACCCACCCTTCTAGTCCGCGAGCAGTACTTC.

The chain recombines TRBV5-6 with TRBJ2-4; maybe TRBD1 (5 bases). The CDR3 has 15 residues. Germline lookup yields CDR1 SGHDT and CDR2 YYEEEE. V lost 4 bases, J lost 0 bases, and 11 bases lay in between. The CDR3 DNA reads as TGTGCCAGCAGCCCCGACAGATCAGCCAAAAACATTCAGTACTTC. This encodes CASSPDRSAKNIQYF.

Only a few counts were recorded for this clone. This chain uses TRBV6-5 with TRBJ1-3; D not resolved. Germline V lookup: CDR1 MNHEY, CDR2 SVGAGI. This CDR3 is 13 amino acids long. Trimming shortened V by 7 bases and J by 7 bases, and 14 bases separated the two germline ends. The CDR3 spells CASIGAGGNTIYF. The CDR3 coding sequence is TGTGCCAGCATAGGCGCGGGTGGCAACACCATATATTTT.

The chain has TRBV9 and TRBJ1-1, with 7 bases lining up with TRBD1. With V trimmed by 3 bases and J by 5 bases, 7 bases remained unmatched. Germline CDR1 SGDLS, CDR2 YYNGEE. The length of the CDR3 is 14 residues. The CDR3 nucleotides are TGTGCCAGCAGCGGCGCTCCAGGGGGGACTGAAGCTTTCTTT. This encodes CASSGAPGGTEAFF.